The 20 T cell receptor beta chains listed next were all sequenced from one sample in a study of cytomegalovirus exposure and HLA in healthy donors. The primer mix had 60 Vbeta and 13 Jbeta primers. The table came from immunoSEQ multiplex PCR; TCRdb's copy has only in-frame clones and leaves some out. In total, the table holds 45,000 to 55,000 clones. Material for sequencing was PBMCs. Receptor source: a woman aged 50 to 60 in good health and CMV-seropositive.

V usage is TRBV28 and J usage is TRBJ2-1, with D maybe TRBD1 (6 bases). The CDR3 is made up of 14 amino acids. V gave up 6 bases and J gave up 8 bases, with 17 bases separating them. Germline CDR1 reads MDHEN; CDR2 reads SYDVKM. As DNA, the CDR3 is TGTGCCAGCAGATCTACAGGGATAGGGGATGAGCAGTTCTTC. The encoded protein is CASRSTGIGDEQFF.

For the CDR3, the DNA is TGTGCCAGCAGTCTAGGGACTTGGGGTGAAAAACTGTTTTTT. Translation gives CASSLGTWGEKLFF. V usage is TRBV7-9 and J usage is TRBJ1-4, with a possible D match to TRBD1 (5 bases). Germline CDR1 SEHNR, CDR2 FQNEAQ (reference sequence). CDR3 length: 14 residues. The V and J ends lost 6 bases and 7 bases respectively, with 15 bases between them.

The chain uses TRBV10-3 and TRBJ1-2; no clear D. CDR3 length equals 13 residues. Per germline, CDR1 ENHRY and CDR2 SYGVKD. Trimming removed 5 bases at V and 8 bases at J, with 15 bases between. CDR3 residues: CAISPIASGGYTF. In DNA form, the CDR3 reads TGTGCCATCAGTCCGATAGCCTCGGGGGGCTACACCTTC.

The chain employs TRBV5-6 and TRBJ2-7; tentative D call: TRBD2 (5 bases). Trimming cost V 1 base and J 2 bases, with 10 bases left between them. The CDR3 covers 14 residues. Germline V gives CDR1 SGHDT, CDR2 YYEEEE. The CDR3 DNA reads TGTGCCAGCAGCTTGAGGCCGGAGGCCTACGAGCAGTACTTC. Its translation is CASSLRPEAYEQYF. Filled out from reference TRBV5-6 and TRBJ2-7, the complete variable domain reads DAGVTQSPTHLIKTRGQQVTLRCSPKSGHDTVSWYQQALGQGPQFIFQYYEEEERQRGNFPDRFSGHQFPNYSSELNVNALLLGDSALYLCASSLRPEAYEQYFGPGTRLTVT.

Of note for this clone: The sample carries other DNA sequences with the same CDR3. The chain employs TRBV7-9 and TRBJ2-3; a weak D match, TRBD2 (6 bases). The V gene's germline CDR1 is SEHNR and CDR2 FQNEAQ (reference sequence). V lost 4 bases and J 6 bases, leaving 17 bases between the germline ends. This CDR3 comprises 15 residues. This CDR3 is CASSSVSHGGDTQYF. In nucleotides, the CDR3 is TGTGCCAGCAGCTCCGTCTCCCATGGGGGGGATACGCAGTATTTT.

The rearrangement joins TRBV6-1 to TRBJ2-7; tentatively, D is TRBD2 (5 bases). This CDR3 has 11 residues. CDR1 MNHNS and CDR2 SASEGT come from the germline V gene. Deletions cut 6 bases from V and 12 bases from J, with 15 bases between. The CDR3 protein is CASRVAGWGYF. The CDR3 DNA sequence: TGTGCCAGCAGGGTCGCGGGTTGGGGGTACTTC.

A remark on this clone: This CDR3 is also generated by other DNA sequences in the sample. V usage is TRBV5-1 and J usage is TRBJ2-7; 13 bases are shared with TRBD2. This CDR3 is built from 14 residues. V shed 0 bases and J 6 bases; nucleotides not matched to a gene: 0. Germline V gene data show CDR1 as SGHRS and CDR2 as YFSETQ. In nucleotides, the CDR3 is TGCGCCAGCAGCTTGGGACTAGCGGGAGGCGAGCAGTACTTC. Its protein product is CASSLGLAGGEQYF.

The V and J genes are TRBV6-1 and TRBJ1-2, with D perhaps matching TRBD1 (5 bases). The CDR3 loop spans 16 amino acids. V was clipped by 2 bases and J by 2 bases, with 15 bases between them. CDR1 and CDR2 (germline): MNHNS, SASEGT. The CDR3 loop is CASSERMLQANYGYTF. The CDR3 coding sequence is TGTGCCAGCAGTGAAAGGATGCTACAGGCGAACTATGGCTACACCTTC.

The CDR3 region has the DNA TGCGCCAGCAGCCAAATTAGGACAGGGGTATACAATGAGCAGTTCTTC. Protein: CASSQIRTGVYNEQFF. The J gene is TRBJ2-1, the V gene TRBV4-1, with TRBD1 matching 9 bases. Per the germline V gene, CDR1 is MGHRA and CDR2 is YSYEKL. CDR3 size: 16 residues. Trimming removed 2 bases from V and 4 bases from J; junction bases left unmatched: 6.

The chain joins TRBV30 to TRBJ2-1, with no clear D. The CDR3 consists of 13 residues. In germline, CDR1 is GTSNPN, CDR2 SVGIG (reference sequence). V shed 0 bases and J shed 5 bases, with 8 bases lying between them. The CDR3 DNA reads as TGTGCCTGGAGTGTGATAGGAGACAATGAGCAGTTCTTC. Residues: CAWSVIGDNEQFF.

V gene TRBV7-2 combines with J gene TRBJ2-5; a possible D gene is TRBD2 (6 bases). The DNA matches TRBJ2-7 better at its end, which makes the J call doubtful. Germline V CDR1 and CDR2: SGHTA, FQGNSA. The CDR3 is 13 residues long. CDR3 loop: CASTIGLSYEQYF. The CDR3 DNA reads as TGTGCCAGCACCATAGGACTATCCTACGAGCAGTACTTC.

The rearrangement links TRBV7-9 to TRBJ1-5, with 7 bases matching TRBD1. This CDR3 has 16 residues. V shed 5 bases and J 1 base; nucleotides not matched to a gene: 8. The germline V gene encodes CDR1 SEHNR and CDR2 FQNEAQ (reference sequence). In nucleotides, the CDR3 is TGTGCCAGCAGCCTAGTAGGAGGGGGCAGCAATCAGCCCCAGCATTTT. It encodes CASSLVGGGSNQPQHF.

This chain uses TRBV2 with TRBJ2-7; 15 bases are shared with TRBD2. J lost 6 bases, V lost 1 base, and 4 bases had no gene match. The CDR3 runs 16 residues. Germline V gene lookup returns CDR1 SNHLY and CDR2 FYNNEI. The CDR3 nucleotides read TGTGCCAGCAGTGAAGAGGGACTAGCGGGAGGCGGCGAGCAGTACTTC. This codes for CASSEEGLAGGGEQYF.

CDR3 loop: CASSEVSGRGREKLFF. DNA for the CDR3: TGTGCCAGCAGTGAAGTAAGCGGCAGGGGGAGGGAAAAACTGTTTTTT. The gene calls are TRBV6-1 and TRBJ1-4, with 7 bases aligning to TRBD1. The V gene's germline CDR1 is MNHNS and CDR2 SASEGT. This CDR3 comprises 16 residues. The J segment lost 8 bases and the V segment lost 1 base, leaving 10 bases of the junction unmatched.

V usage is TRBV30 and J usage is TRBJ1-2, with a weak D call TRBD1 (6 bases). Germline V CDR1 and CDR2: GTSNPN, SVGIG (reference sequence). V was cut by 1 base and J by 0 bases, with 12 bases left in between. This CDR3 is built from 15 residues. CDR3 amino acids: CAWSATGHPNYGYTF. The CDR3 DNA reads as TGTGCCTGGAGTGCGACGGGACACCCTAACTATGGCTACACCTTC.

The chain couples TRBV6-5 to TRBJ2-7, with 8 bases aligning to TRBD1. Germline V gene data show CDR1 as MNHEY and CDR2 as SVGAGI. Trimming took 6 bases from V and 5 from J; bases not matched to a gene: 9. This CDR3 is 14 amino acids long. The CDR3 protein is CASSKDRARHEQYF. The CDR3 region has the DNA TGTGCCAGCAGCAAGGACAGGGCTCGTCACGAGCAGTACTTC.

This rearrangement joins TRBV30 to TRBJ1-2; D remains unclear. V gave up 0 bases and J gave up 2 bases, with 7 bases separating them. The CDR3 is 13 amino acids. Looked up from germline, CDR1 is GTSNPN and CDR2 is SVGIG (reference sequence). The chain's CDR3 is CAWSVGRNYGYTF. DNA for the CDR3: TGTGCCTGGAGTGTAGGCAGGAACTATGGCTACACCTTC.

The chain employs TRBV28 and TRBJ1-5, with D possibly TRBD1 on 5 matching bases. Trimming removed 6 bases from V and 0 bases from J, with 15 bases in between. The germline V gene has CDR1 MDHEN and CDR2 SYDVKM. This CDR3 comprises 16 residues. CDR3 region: CASRPREHLSNQPQHF. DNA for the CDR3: TGTGCCAGCAGACCCAGGGAACACCTTAGCAATCAGCCCCAGCATTTT.

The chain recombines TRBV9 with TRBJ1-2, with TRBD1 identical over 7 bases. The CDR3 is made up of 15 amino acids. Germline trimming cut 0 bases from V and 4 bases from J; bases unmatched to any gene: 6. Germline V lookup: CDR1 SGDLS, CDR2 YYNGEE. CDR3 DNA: TGTGCCAGCAGCGTAGCTGGAGGGGGCGCCTATGGCTACACCTTC. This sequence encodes CASSVAGGGAYGYTF.

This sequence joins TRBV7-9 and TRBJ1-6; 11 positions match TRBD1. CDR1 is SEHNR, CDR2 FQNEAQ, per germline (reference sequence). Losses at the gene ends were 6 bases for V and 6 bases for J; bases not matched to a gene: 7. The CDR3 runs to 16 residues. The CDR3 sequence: CASRSAGTGGNSPLHF. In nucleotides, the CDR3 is TGTGCCAGCAGGTCAGCGGGGACAGGGGGTAATTCACCCCTCCACTTT.